What follows are 21 T cell receptor beta chains derived from one specimen sequenced in a study of shared clonotypes between healthy human individuals. Using immunoSEQ multiplex PCR, the repertoire was profiled, and TCRdb retains in-frame clones only, with some absent. The sample records hundreds of thousands of clones, roughly 70% being singletons. The sequencing input was memory CD4+ T cells sorted from blood. This sample's subset: CD45RA-negative fraction. The receptor set was obtained from a woman in her twenties or thirties in good health.

The chain is built from TRBV6-1 and TRBJ2-7; 10 bases agree with TRBD1. The CDR3 runs 15 residues. Germline V gives CDR1 MNHNS, CDR2 SASEGT. The V gene end was trimmed by 6 bases and the J gene end by 4 bases; junction bases not matched to a gene: 9. The CDR3 spells CASRFRDRGIYEQYF. The CDR3 region has the DNA TGTGCCAGCAGGTTCAGGGACAGGGGTATATACGAGCAGTACTTC.

This clone turned up a few times. The chain uses TRBV27 and TRBJ1-2; tentative D call: TRBD1 (6 bases). V lost 6 bases to trimming and J lost 5 bases, with 13 bases between them. Germline loops: CDR1 MNHEY, CDR2 SMNVEV (reference sequence). This CDR3 has 13 residues. The DNA of the CDR3 is TGTGCCAGCAGCAGGGGAAGGGTTTATGGCTACACCTTC. Amino acid sequence: CASSRGRVYGYTF.

The chain joins TRBV11-2 to TRBJ2-2; the D is unclear. Between the trimmed V and J ends, which lost 3 bases and 4 bases, there was a span of 6 bases. Per the germline V gene, CDR1 is SGHAT and CDR2 is FQNNGV. The CDR3 runs to 13 residues. As DNA, the CDR3 is TGTGCCAGCAGCTTTGATCTCACCGGGGAGCTGTTTTTT. It encodes CASSFDLTGELFF.

The rearrangement joins TRBV18 to TRBJ1-4; D uncertain. CDR1 is KGHSH, CDR2 LQKENI, per germline. There are 16 residues in the CDR3. The germline V and J ends were trimmed by 1 base and 3 bases, with 12 bases remaining between them. CDR3 sequence (DNA): TGTGCCAGCTCACCACTCCGGATGGAAGCTAATGAAAAACTGTTTTTT. Protein: CASSPLRMEANEKLFF.

The rearrangement links TRBV28 to TRBJ1-3, with no clear D. Germline assignment: CDR1 MDHEN and CDR2 SYDVKM. This CDR3 contains 13 residues. Between the trimmed V and J ends, which lost 2 bases and 6 bases, there was a span of 8 bases. As DNA, the CDR3 is TGTGCCAGCAGTTTAAGACCTTTAAACACCATATATTTT. Translation gives CASSLRPLNTIYF.

The chain employs TRBV5-1 and TRBJ2-7; 12 bases map to TRBD1. The CDR3 contains 13 residues. The germline gives CDR1 SGHRS, CDR2 YFSETQ. The J segment lost 7 bases and the V segment lost 7 bases, leaving 6 bases of the junction unmatched. As DNA, the CDR3 is TGCGCCAGCCGGGACAGGGGGCAGGCAGAGCAGTACTTC. It translates to CASRDRGQAEQYF.

This rearrangement joins TRBV19 to TRBJ1-5; D is possibly TRBD1 (5 bases). V lost 6 bases and J 0 bases, leaving 9 bases between the germline ends. CDR1 and CDR2 (germline): LNHDA, SQIVND (reference sequence). The CDR3 loop spans 14 amino acids. CDR3 in amino acids: CASRTDYSNQPQHF. The CDR3 nucleotides read TGTGCCAGTAGGACAGATTATAGCAATCAGCCCCAGCATTTT.

This clone was picked up a small number of times. The gene calls are TRBV27 and TRBJ2-1; 10 nucleotides align to TRBD2. Germline V lookup: CDR1 MNHEY, CDR2 SMNVEV (reference sequence). V shed 6 bases, J shed 3 bases, and the junction held 2 bases outside the gene matches. The CDR3 is 14 amino acids. The DNA for the CDR3 is TGTGCCAGCAGGATAGCGGGAGGCTACAATGAGCAGTTCTTC. Encoded protein: CASRIAGGYNEQFF.

The V gene is TRBV28, the J gene TRBJ2-7; 7 bases fit TRBD1. CDR1 and CDR2 (germline): MDHEN, SYDVKM. This CDR3 region has 14 residues. The V segment lost 7 bases and the J segment 2 bases; nucleotides outside the gene matches: 8. CDR3 DNA sequence: TGTGCCAGCACCCGGACAGGCCCCCCCTACGAGCAGTACTTC. This codes for CASTRTGPPYEQYF.

The CDR3, as DNA: TGTGCCAGCAGTCAACTAAGGAACAATGAGCAGTTCTTC. This translates into CASSQLRNNEQFF. The rearrangement joins TRBV6-5 to TRBJ2-1; no reliable D call. Germline V CDR1 and CDR2: MNHEY, SVGAGI. The CDR3 contains 13 residues. The V end was cut by 5 bases, the J end by 5 bases, with 10 bases between.

The V call is TRBV25-1, the J call TRBJ2-3; 8 bases line up with TRBD2. Germline-derived CDR1 and CDR2 are MGHDK and SYGVNS. The length of the CDR3 is 14 residues. V lost 4 bases, J lost 4 bases, and 4 bases stayed unmatched. The DNA for the CDR3 is TGTGCCAGCAGTGTATCAGCGGGAGCAGATACGCAGTATTTT. It specifies CASSVSAGADTQYF. Full variable domain (rest looked up from reference TRBV25-1 and TRBJ2-3): EADIYQTPRYLVIGTGKKITLECSQTMGHDKMYWYQQDPGMELHLIHYSYGVNSTEKGDLSSESTVSRIRTEHFPLTLESARPSHTSQYLCASSVSAGADTQYFGPGTRLTVL.

This chain uses TRBV5-5 with TRBJ2-1; 10 nucleotides match TRBD2. Germline V gene lookup returns CDR1 SGHKS and CDR2 YYEKEE (reference sequence). V shed 4 bases, J shed 8 bases, and the junction held 18 bases outside the gene matches. The CDR3 is 18 residues long. CDR3 in amino acids: CASSTIKLGTSDFDEQFF. As DNA, the CDR3 is TGTGCCAGCAGCACAATTAAATTGGGGACTAGCGATTTCGATGAGCAGTTCTTC.

As to this clone: Other DNA sequences in the same sample also yield this CDR3. This chain uses TRBV27 with TRBJ2-2; D unclear. This CDR3 region has 14 residues. The ends were cut back, 3 bases at V and 1 base at J, with 6 bases in the middle. Germline V gene data show CDR1 as MNHEY and CDR2 as SMNVEV (reference sequence). CDR3 sequence reads: CASSLSGNTGELFF. The CDR3, as DNA: TGTGCCAGCAGTTTGAGTGGGAACACCGGGGAGCTGTTTTTT.

V and J are TRBV7-2 and TRBJ2-5, with 12 bases that match TRBD2. Germline V gene sequence: CDR1 SGHTA, CDR2 FQGNSA. Germline trimming cut 10 bases from V and 2 bases from J; bases unmatched to any gene: 5. CDR3 length: 14 amino acids. The CDR3 region has the DNA TGTGCCACCCGGACTAGCGGGACACAAGAGACCCAGTACTTC. Amino acids: CATRTSGTQETQYF. Drawing the rest from reference TRBV7-2 and TRBJ2-5, the complete variable domain is GAGVSQSPSNKVTEKGKDVELRCDPISGHTALYWYRQSLGQGLEFLIYFQGNSAPDKSGLPSDRFSAERTGGSVSTLTIQRTQQEDSAVYLCATRTSGTQETQYFGPGTRLLVL.

V gene TRBV18 combines with J gene TRBJ1-1; perhaps TRBD1 as D (5 bases). Germline V lookup: CDR1 KGHSH, CDR2 LQKENI. V lost 0 bases to trimming and J lost 6 bases, with 23 bases between them. CDR3 length equals 18 residues. The CDR3 region has the DNA TGTGCCAGCTCACCACCGTCGGCAGGGATGGAGGGCAGGGCTGAAGCTTTCTTT. Translated, it gives CASSPPSAGMEGRAEAFF.

V usage is TRBV6-5 and J usage is TRBJ2-7; D might be TRBD2 (6 bases). Trimming removed 0 bases at V and 0 bases at J, with 12 bases between. There are 16 residues in the CDR3. CDR1 and CDR2 from the germline V gene are MNHEY and SVGAGI. The CDR3 reads CASSYSSRGNSYEQYF. The CDR3, as DNA: TGTGCCAGCAGTTACTCGAGCCGGGGGAACTCCTACGAGCAGTACTTC.

The chain links TRBV11-2 to TRBJ1-4, with TRBD1 matching over 8 bases. V was pared by 5 bases and J by 8 bases, with 10 bases of the junction left unmatched. The CDR3 sequence is 15 residues long. Germline assignment: CDR1 SGHAT and CDR2 FQNNGV. CDR3 sequence reads: CASSPLTGAGEKLFF. CDR3 coding DNA: TGTGCCAGCAGCCCACTGACAGGGGCGGGGGAAAAACTGTTTTTT.

This clone was counted only a few times. The V gene is TRBV18, the J gene TRBJ1-2; D might be TRBD1 (5 bases). The CDR3 spans 13 residues. The germline V and J ends were trimmed by 3 bases and 9 bases, with 14 bases remaining between them. Germline CDR1 reads KGHSH; CDR2 reads LQKENI. CDR3 sequence (DNA): TGTGCCAGCTCACCTGAACAGGCGAGGAGCTACACCTTC. Its protein is CASSPEQARSYTF.

In this sample, this clone turned up a few times. The chain links TRBV2 to TRBJ2-5; 14 nucleotides line up with TRBD2. Germline V gene lookup returns CDR1 SNHLY and CDR2 FYNNEI. The CDR3 loop spans 15 amino acids. The trim removed 6 bases at V and 4 bases at J, leaving 4 bases unmatched. Written as DNA, the CDR3 is TGTGCCAGCAGGGGGACTAGCGGGAGAGGAGAGACCCAGTACTTC. This translates into CASRGTSGRGETQYF.

This clone was seen more than once but under ten times. Within the sample, other DNA sequences also encode this same CDR3. The gene calls are TRBV5-1 and TRBJ1-5; D not certain. V lost 0 bases, J lost 7 bases, and 8 bases lay in between. CDR1 and CDR2 (germline): SGHRS, YFSETQ. The CDR3 totals 13 residues. CDR3 coding DNA: TGCGCCAGCAGCTTGGAGGGCACACAGCCCCAGCATTTT. It encodes CASSLEGTQPQHF.

The chain joins TRBV23-1 to TRBJ2-7, with 7 bases matching TRBD1. TRBV23-1 is given ORF status, its function remaining uncertain. J lost 1 base, V lost 5 bases, and 8 bases had no gene match. The CDR3 runs to 15 residues. CDR3 protein: CASSGCDRDSYEQYF. The CDR3 bases are TGCGCCAGCAGTGGGTGTGACAGGGATTCCTACGAGCAGTACTTC.